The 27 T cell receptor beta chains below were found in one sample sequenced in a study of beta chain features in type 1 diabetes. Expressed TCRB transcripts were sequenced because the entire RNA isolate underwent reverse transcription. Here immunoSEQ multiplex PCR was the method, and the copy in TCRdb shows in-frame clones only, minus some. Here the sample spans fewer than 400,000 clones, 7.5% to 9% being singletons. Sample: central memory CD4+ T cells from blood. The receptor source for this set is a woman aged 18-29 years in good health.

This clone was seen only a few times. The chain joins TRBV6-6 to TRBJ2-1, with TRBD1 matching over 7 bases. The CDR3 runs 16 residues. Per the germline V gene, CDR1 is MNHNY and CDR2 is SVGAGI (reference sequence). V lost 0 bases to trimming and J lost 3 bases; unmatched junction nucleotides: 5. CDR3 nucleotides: TGTGCCAGCAGTTACTCAGCCGGGACAGTCTACAATGAGCAGTTCTTC. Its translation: CASSYSAGTVYNEQFF.

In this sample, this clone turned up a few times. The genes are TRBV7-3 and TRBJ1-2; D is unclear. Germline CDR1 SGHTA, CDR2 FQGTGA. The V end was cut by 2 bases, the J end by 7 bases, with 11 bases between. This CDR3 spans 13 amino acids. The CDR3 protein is CASSLGPDSGYTF. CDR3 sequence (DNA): TGTGCCAGCAGCTTAGGGCCCGATTCTGGCTACACCTTC.

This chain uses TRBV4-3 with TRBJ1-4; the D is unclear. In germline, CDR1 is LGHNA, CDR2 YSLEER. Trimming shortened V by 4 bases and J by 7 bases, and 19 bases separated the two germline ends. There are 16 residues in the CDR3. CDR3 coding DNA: TGCGCCAGCAGCCTCCAGGCGGGAATAGGTCGTGAAAAACTGTTTTTT. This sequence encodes CASSLQAGIGREKLFF.

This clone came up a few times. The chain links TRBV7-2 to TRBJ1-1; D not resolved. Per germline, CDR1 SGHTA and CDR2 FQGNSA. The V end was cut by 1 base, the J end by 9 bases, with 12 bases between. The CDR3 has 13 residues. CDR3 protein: CASSLGPDLQAFF. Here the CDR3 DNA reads TGTGCCAGCAGCTTAGGTCCGGACCTACAAGCTTTCTTT.

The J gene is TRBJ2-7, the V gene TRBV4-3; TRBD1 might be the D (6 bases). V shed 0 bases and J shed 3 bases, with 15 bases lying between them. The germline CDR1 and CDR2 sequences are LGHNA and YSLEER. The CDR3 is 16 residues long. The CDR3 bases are TGCGCCAGCAGCCAAGAATTGGGCAGGGGTGACTACGAGCAGTACTTC. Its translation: CASSQELGRGDYEQYF.

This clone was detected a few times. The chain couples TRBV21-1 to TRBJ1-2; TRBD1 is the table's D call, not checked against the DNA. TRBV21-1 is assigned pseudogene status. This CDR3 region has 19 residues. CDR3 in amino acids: CASSSCRTWDRDSDYGYTF. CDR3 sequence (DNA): TGTGCCAGCAGCAGCTGTAGGACCTGGGACAGGGACTCGGACTATGGCTACACCTTC.

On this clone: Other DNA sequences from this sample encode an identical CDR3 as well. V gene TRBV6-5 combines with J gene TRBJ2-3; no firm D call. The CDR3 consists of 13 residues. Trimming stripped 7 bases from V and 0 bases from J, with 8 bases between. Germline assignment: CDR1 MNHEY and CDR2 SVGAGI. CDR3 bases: TGTGCCAGCACGGATTCTAGCACAGATACGCAGTATTTT. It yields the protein CASTDSSTDTQYF.

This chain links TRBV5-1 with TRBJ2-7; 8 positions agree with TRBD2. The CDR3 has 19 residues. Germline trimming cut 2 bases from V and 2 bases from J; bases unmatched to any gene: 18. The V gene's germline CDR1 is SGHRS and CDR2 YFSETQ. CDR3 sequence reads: CASSFSTKPGTSSTYEQYF. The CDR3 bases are TGCGCCAGCAGCTTTAGCACCAAGCCTGGGACTAGTTCGACCTACGAGCAGTACTTC.

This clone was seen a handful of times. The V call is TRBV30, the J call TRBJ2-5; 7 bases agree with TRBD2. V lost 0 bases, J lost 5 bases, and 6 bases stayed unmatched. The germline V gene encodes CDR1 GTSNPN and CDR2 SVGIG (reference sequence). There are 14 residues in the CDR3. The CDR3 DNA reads TGTGCCTGGAGTGTCGGGAGGAGCGGGGAGACCCAGTACTTC. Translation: CAWSVGRSGETQYF. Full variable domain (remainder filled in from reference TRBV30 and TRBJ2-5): SQTIHQWPATLVQPVGSPLSLECTVEGTSNPNLYWYRQAAGRGLQLLFYSVGIGQISSEVPQNLSASRPQDRQFILSSKKLLLSDSGFYLCAWSVGRSGETQYFGPGTRLLVL.

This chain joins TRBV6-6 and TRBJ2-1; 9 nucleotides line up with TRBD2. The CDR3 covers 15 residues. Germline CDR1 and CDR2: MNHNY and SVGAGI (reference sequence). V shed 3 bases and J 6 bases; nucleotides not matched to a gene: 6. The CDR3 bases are TGTGCCAGCAGTTATCGGCGGGAGGGTGCCAATGAGCAGTTCTTC. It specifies CASSYRREGANEQFF.

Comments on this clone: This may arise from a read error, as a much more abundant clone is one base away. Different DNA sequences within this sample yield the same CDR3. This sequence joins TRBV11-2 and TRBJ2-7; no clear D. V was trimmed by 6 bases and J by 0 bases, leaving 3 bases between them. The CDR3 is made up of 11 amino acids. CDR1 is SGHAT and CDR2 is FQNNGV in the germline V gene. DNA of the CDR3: TGTGCCAGCAGTTCCTCCTACGAGCAGTACTTC. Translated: CASSSSYEQYF.

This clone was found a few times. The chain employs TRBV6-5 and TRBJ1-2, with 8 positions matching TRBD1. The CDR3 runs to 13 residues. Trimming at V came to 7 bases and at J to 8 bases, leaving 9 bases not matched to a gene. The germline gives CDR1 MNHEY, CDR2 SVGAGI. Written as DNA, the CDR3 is TGTGCCAGCACTAGGGGACAGGCCGAGGGCTACACCTTC. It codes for CASTRGQAEGYTF.

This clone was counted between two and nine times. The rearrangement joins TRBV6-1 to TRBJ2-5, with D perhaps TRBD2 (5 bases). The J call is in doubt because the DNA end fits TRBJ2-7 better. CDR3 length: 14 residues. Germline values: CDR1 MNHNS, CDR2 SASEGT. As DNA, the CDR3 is TGTGCCAGCAGTGAAGACCGGGATTCCTACGAGCAGTACTTC. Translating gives CASSEDRDSYEQYF.

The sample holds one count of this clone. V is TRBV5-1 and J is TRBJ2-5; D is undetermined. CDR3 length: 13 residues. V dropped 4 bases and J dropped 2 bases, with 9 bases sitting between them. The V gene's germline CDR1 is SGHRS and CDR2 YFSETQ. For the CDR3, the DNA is TGCGCCAGCAGCCCGGTGCCGCAAGAGACCCAGTACTTC. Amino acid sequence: CASSPVPQETQYF. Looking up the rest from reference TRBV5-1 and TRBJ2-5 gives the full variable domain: KAGVTQTPRYLIKTRGQQVTLSCSPISGHRSVSWYQQTPGQGLQFLFEYFSETQRNKGNFPGRFSGRQFSNSRSEMNVSTLELGDSALYLCASSPVPQETQYFGPGTRLLVL.

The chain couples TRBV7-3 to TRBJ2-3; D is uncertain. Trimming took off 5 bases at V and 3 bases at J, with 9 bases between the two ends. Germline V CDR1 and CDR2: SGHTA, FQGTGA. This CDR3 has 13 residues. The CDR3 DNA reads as TGTGCCAGCAGCCCGCGACCAACAGATACGCAGTATTTT. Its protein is CASSPRPTDTQYF.

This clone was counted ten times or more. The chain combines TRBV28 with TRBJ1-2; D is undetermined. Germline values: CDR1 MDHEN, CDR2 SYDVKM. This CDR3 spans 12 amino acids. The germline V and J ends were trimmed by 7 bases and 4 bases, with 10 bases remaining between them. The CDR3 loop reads CASNQASYGYTF. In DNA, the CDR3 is TGTGCCAGCAATCAGGCCTCCTATGGCTACACCTTC.

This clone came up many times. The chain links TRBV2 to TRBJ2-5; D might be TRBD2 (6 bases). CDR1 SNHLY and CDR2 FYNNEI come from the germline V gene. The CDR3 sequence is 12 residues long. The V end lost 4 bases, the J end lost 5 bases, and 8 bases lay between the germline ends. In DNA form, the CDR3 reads TGTGCCAGCAGTGGGGACTTCGAGACCCAGTACTTC. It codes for CASSGDFETQYF.

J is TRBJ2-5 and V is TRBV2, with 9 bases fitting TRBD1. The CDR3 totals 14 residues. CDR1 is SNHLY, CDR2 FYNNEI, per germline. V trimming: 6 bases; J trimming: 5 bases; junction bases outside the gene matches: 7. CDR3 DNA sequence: TGTGCCAGCAGGACCGGGACAGGGTTGGAGACCCAGTACTTC. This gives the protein CASRTGTGLETQYF.

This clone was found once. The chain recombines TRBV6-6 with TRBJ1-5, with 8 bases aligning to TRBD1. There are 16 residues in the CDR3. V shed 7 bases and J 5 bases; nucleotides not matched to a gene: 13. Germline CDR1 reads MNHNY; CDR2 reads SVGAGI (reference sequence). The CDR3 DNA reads TGTGCCAGCACCCAACTAGGACAGGGCTTTTATCAGCCCCAGCATTTT. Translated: CASTQLGQGFYQPQHF.

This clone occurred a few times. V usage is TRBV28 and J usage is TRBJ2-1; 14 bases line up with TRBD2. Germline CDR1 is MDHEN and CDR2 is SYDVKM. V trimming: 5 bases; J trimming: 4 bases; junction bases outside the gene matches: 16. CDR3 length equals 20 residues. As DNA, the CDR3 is TGTGCCAGCAGTACGAGCCCGGGACTAGCGGGAGTAAGCCTTTACAATGAGCAGTTCTTC. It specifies CASSTSPGLAGVSLYNEQFF.

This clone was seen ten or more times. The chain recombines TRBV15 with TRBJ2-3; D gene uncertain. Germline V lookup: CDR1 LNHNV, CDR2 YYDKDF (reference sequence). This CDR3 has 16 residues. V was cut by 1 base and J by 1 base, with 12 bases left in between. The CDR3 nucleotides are TGTGCCACCAGCAGAGGGAAACGTCTACGCACAGATACGCAGTATTTT. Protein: CATSRGKRLRTDTQYF.

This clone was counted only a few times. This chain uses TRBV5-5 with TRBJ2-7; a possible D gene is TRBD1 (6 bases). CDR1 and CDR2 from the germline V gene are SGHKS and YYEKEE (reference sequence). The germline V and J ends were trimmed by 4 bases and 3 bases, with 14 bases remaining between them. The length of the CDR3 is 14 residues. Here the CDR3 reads CASSPGQSFYEQYF. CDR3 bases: TGTGCCAGCAGCCCCGGACAGAGTTTCTACGAGCAGTACTTC.

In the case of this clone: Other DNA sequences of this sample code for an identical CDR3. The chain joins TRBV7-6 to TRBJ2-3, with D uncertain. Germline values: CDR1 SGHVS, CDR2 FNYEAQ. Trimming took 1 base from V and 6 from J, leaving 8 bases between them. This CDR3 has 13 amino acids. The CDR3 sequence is CASSLVHTDTQYF. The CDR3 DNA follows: TGTGCCAGCAGCTTAGTGCATACGGATACGCAGTATTTT.

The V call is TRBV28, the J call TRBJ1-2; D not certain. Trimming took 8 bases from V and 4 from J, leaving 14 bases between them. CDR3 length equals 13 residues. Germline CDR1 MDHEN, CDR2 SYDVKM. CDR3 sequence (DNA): TGTGCCAGCGGGCGTCGAAGTACCTATGGCTACACCTTC. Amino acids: CASGRRSTYGYTF.

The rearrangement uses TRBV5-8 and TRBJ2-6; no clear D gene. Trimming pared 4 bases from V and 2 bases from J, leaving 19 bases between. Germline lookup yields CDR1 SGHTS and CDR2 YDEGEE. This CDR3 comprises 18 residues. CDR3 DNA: TGTGCCAGCAGCCAAGATTTTCGAAGAGCTACTGGGGCCAACGTCCTGACTTTC. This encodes CASSQDFRRATGANVLTF.

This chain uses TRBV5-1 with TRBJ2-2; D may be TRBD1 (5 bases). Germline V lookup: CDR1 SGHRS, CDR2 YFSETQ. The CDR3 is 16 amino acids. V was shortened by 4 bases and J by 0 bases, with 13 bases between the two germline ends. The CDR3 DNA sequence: TGCGCCAGCAGCCCGCATGGGGCAGCGAACACCGGGGAGCTGTTTTTT. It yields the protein CASSPHGAANTGELFF. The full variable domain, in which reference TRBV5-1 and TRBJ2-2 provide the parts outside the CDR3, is KAGVTQTPRYLIKTRGQQVTLSCSPISGHRSVSWYQQTPGQGLQFLFEYFSETQRNKGNFPGRFSGRQFSNSRSEMNVSTLELGDSALYLCASSPHGAANTGELFFGEGSRLTVL.

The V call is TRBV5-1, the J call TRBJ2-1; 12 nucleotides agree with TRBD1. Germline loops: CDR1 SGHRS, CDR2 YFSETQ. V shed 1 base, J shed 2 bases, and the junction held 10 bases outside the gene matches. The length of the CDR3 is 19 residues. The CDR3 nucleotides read TGCGCCAGCAGCTTGCGCTCCGGGACAGGGGGCTTAGCCTACAATGAGCAGTTCTTC. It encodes CASSLRSGTGGLAYNEQFF.